The 13 T cell receptor beta chains below were found in one sample sequenced in a study of T cell clonality in common variable immunodeficiency. Assay: immunoSEQ multiplex PCR; the TCRdb copy retains only in-frame clones and omits some. The sample shows tens of thousands of clones, none of them appearing just once. Input material: peripheral blood mononuclear cells. All receptors come from a person between 18 and 75 years old in good health.

This clone was counted ten times or more. The read halts 3 residues ahead of the CDR3 end, with the missing end drawn from the germline J gene. This chain joins TRBV9 and TRBJ2-3; D possibly corresponds to TRBD2 (6 bases). This CDR3 is built from 15 residues. The V gene lost 4 bases and the J gene lost 2 bases, with 14 bases spanning the gap. Germline CDR1 reads SGDLS; CDR2 reads YYNGEE. Incomplete CDR3 DNA: TGTGCCAGCAGCCCGGCGGGGCTAGTCACAGATACG. Its protein product is CASSPAGLVTDT. The whole CDR3 sequence reads CASSPAGLVTDTQYF.

The table lists this clone with many counts. From the germline J gene comes the end of the CDR3, since the read stops 3 residues before it. J is TRBJ2-3 and V is TRBV30, with TRBD1 matching 7 bases. The CDR3 contains 14 residues. Germline-derived CDR1 and CDR2 are GTSNPN and SVGIG (reference sequence). Unmatched junction bases numbered 7, after V lost 5 bases and J lost 2 bases. CDR3 DNA, as far as it was read: TGTGCCTGGCACAGGGGCCTTCTCACAGATACG. Translation: CAWHRGLLTDT. The entire CDR3 protein reads CAWHRGLLTDTQYF.

This clone was found a few times. Coverage ceases 3 residues before the CDR3 finishes, and the germline J gene fills in the end. The rearrangement uses TRBV5-1 and TRBJ2-7; TRBD1 is a possible D gene (5 bases). Germline CDR1 SGHRS, CDR2 YFSETQ. The V gene lost 0 bases and the J gene lost 6 bases, with 10 bases spanning the gap. The CDR3 runs 13 residues. Partial CDR3 DNA: TGCGCCAGCAGCTTGGCAGGGATCGGCGAG. Protein sequence: CASSLAGIGE. The complete CDR3 reads CASSLAGIGEQYF.

In its sample, this clone was seen many times. The read finishes 3 residues shy of the CDR3 end, and the germline J gene is used to complete it. The rearrangement joins TRBV6-2 or TRBV6-3 to TRBJ2-1, with 11 bases aligning to TRBD2. Germline V gene sequence: CDR1 MNHEY, CDR2 SVGEGT. The CDR3 contains 15 residues. After removal of 3 bases from V and 9 bases from J, the junction contained 7 bases not matched to a gene. The DNA read from the CDR3 is TGTGCCAGCAGTTATTCACTAGCGGGAGCGGGTGAG. Residues: CASSYSLAGAGE. The complete CDR3 sequence is CASSYSLAGAGEQFF.

In this sample, this clone turned up many times. The sequenced part of the CDR3 DNA is TGTGCCAGCAGCCCCACTAGCGGGAGACACGAG. Translated, it gives CASSPTSGRHE. The whole CDR3 protein reads CASSPTSGRHEQYF. The V and J genes are TRBV7-2 and TRBJ2-7; 11 nucleotides agree with TRBD2. The CDR3 end lies 3 residues beyond the end of the read and is filled in from the germline J gene. The CDR3 length is 14 residues. Germline V lookup: CDR1 SGHTA, CDR2 FQGNSA. With V trimmed by 5 bases and J by 5 bases, 5 bases remained unmatched.

This clone occurred many times. The read terminates 3 residues before the CDR3 end, so the remaining end is supplied by the germline J gene. V is TRBV29-1 and J is TRBJ1-1; TRBD1 is a possible D gene (5 bases). The V end lost 5 bases, the J end lost 3 bases, and 7 bases lay between the germline ends. Germline loops: CDR1 SQVTM, CDR2 ANQGSEA. The CDR3 extends over 11 amino acids. CDR3 amino acids: CSVRGDTEAFF. The sequenced CDR3 bases are TGCAGCGTTAGGGGTGACACTGAA.

This clone occurred many times. The CDR3 sequence is CASSKPTGYEQYF. Partial CDR3 DNA: TGTGCCAGCAGCAAACCGACAGGTTACGAG. The chain combines TRBV7-9 with TRBJ2-7, with D possibly being TRBD1 (6 bases). The read terminates 3 residues before the CDR3 end, so the remaining end is supplied by the germline J gene. The CDR3 runs to 13 residues. Germline V gene lookup returns CDR1 SEHNR and CDR2 FQNEAQ (reference sequence). The V end lost 5 bases, the J end lost 4 bases, and 12 bases lay between the germline ends.

This clone showed up many times. The CDR3 is cut off 3 residues early in the read; its end comes from the germline J gene. The J gene is TRBJ2-7, the V gene TRBV7-2, with D possibly matching TRBD1 (5 bases). The CDR3 is 14 residues long. The germline V gene has CDR1 SGHTA and CDR2 FQGNSA. With 2 bases removed from V and 5 bases from J, the gap between germline ends came to 13 bases. The CDR3 spells CASSLNQGPHEQYF. CDR3 bases read: TGTGCCAGCAGCTTAAATCAGGGTCCCCACGAG.

At least ten counts were recorded for this clone. The missing CDR3 end, 3 residues past where the read stops, is filled in from the germline J gene. This chain links TRBV30 with TRBJ2-3, with 10 nucleotides matching TRBD2. V was clipped by 6 bases and J by 4 bases; unmatched bases: 4. The CDR3 length is 13 residues. Germline assignment: CDR1 GTSNPN and CDR2 SVGIG (reference sequence). CDR3 bases read: TGTGCCTGCAAAGCGGGAGGGCCAGATACG. This encodes CACKAGGPDT. The complete CDR3 reads CACKAGGPDTQYF.

This clone was observed many times. The sequence runs out 3 residues before the end of the CDR3; the remainder is reconstructed from the germline J gene. This chain joins TRBV20-1 and TRBJ2-2; the match to TRBD1 covers 7 bases. Unmatched junction bases numbered 6, after V lost 6 bases and J lost 5 bases. Germline V gives CDR1 DFQATT, CDR2 SNEGSKA (reference sequence). The CDR3 runs 13 residues. The part of the CDR3 DNA that was read is TGCAGTGCAGAAACAGGGGTTACCGGGGAG. Protein product: CSAETGVTGE. The whole CDR3 protein reads CSAETGVTGELFF.

This clone appeared a few times. Compared with germline, one end of the junction differs, possibly owing to a read error. Read sequence stops 3 residues before the CDR3 end, and the germline J gene provides the missing end. This chain links TRBV2 with TRBJ2-1, with D possibly TRBD2 on 6 matching bases. This CDR3 is 13 amino acids long. Germline CDR1 reads SNHLY; CDR2 reads FYNNEI. The CDR3 bases that were read are TGTGCCAGCGCGGGGAGCTCCTGCAATGAG. It translates to CASAGSSCNE. The full CDR3 protein reads CASAGSSCNEQFF.

This clone was counted ten times or more. Read data end 3 residues before the CDR3 end; the end is taken from the germline J gene. The chain combines TRBV5-1 with TRBJ2-1; D remains unclear. Per the germline V gene, CDR1 is SGHRS and CDR2 is YFSETQ. V gave up 0 bases and J gave up 9 bases, with 4 bases separating them. The CDR3 spans 11 residues. CDR3 amino acids: CASSLDSEQFF. The covered CDR3 bases are TGCGCCAGCAGCTTGGATAGTGAG.

This clone was detected ten times or more. The read terminates 3 residues before the CDR3 end, so the remaining end is supplied by the germline J gene. The rearrangement links TRBV4-1 to TRBJ1-5, with TRBD1 matching 10 bases. V dropped 2 bases and J dropped 5; count of bases not matched to a gene: 3. The CDR3 totals 15 residues. Germline CDR1 is MGHRA and CDR2 is YSYEKL. CDR3 region: CASSQPGQGHQPQHF. The sequenced CDR3 bases are TGCGCCAGCAGCCAACCGGGACAGGGGCATCAGCCC.